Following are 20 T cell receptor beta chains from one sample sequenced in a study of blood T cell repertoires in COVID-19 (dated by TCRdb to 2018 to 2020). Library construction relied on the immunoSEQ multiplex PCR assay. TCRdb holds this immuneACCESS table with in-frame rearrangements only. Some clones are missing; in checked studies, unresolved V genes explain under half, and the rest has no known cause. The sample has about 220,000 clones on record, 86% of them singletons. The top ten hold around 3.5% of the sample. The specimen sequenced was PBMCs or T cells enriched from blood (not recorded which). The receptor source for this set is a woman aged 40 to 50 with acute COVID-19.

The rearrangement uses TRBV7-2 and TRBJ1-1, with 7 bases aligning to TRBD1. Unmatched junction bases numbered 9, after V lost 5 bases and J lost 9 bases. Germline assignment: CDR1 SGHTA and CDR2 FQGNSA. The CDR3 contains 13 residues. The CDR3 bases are TGTGCCAGCAGCCCCGCAACAGGGGCCAAAGCTTTCTTT. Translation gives CASSPATGAKAFF. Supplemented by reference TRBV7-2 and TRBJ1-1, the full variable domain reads GAGVSQSPSNKVTEKGKDVELRCDPISGHTALYWYRQSLGQGLEFLIYFQGNSAPDKSGLPSDRFSAERTGGSVSTLTIQRTQQEDSAVYLCASSPATGAKAFFGQGTRLTVV.

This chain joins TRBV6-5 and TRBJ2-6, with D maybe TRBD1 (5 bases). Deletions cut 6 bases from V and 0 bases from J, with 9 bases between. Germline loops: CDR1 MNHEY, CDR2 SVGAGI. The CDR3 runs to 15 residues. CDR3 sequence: CASSLQASGANVLTF. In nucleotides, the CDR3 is TGTGCCAGCAGCCTACAGGCCTCTGGGGCCAACGTCCTGACTTTC.

For the CDR3, the DNA is TGTGCCAGCAGTAAGGAACCGGGACAGGGGGCCGGTGGCTACACCTTC. Translated: CASSKEPGQGAGGYTF. The genes are TRBV6-4 and TRBJ1-2, with TRBD1 matching 12 bases. Germline assignment: CDR1 MRHNA and CDR2 SNTAGT. The V gene end was trimmed by 5 bases and the J gene end by 7 bases; junction bases not matched to a gene: 11. The CDR3 has 16 residues.

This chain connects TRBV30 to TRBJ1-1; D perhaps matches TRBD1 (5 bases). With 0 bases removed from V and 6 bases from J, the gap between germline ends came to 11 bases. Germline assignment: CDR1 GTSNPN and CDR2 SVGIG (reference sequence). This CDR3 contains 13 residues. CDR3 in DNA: TGTGCCTGGAGTGTACGACGGGGGTCTGAAGCTTTCTTT. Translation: CAWSVRRGSEAFF. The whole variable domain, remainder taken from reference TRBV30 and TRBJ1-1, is SQTIHQWPATLVQPVGSPLSLECTVEGTSNPNLYWYRQAAGRGLQLLFYSVGIGQISSEVPQNLSASRPQDRQFILSSKKLLLSDSGFYLCAWSVRRGSEAFFGQGTRLTVV.

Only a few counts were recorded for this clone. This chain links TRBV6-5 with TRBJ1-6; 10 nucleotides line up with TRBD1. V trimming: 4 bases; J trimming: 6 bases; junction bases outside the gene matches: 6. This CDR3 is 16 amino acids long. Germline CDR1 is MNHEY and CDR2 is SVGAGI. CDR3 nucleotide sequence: TGTGCCAGCAGTTTCCCCCGGGACAGGGGTAATTCACCCCTCCACTTT. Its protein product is CASSFPRDRGNSPLHF.

The CDR3 region is CASSGNSMNTEAFF. CDR3 in DNA: TGTGCCAGCAGCGGTAACAGTATGAACACTGAAGCTTTCTTT. The rearrangement joins TRBV5-5 to TRBJ1-1; D call uncertain. V shed 4 bases and J shed 0 bases, with 10 bases lying between them. CDR1 and CDR2 from the germline V gene are SGHKS and YYEKEE (reference sequence). The CDR3 is made up of 14 amino acids.

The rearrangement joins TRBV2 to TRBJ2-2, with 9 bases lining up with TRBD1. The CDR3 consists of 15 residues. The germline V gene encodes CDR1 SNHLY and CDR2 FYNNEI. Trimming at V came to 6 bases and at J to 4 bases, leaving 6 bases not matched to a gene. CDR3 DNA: TGTGCCAGCAGCGGACAGGGGCCGGGCACCGGGGAGCTGTTTTTT. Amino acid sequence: CASSGQGPGTGELFF. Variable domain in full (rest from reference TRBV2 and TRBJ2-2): EPEVTQTPSHQVTQMGQEVILRCVPISNHLYFYWYRQILGQKVEFLVSFYNNEISEKSEIFDDQFSVERPDGSNFTLKIRSTKLEDSAMYFCASSGQGPGTGELFFGEGSRLTVL.

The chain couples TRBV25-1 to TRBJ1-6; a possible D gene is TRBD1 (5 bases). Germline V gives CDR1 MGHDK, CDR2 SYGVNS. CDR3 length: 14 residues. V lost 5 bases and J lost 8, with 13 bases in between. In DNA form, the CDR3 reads TGTGCCAGCAGTCGTGGGCAGGGCTATTCACCCCTCCACTTT. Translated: CASSRGQGYSPLHF.

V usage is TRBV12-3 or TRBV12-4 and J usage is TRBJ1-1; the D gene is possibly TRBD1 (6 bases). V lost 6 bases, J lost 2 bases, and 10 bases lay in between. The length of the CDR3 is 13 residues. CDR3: CASRTGSNTEAFF. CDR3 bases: TGTGCCAGCAGAACAGGGAGCAACACTGAAGCTTTCTTT.

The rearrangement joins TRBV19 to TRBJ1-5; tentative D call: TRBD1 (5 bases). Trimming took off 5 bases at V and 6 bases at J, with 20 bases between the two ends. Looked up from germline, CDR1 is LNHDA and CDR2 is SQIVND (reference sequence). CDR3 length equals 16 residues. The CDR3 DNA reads TGTGCCAGTAGTTATGGCGGGGCGATAGGCCCTCAGCCCCAGCATTTT. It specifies CASSYGGAIGPQPQHF.

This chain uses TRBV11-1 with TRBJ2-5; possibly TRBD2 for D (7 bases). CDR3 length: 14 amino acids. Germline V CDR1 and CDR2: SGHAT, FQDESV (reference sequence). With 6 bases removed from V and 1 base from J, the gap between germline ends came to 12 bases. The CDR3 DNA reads TGTGCCAGCAGGTATCGGGGGGCCCAAGAGACCCAGTACTTC. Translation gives CASRYRGAQETQYF.

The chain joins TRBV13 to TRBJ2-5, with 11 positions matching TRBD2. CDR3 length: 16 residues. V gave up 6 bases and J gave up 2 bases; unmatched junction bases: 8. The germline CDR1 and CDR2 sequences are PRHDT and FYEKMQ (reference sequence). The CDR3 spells CASSLSGGALQETQYF. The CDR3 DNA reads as TGTGCCAGCAGTCTTAGCGGGGGGGCGCTTCAAGAGACCCAGTACTTC. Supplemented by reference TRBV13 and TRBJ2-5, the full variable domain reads AAGVIQSPRHLIKEKRETATLKCYPIPRHDTVYWYQQGPGQDPQFLISFYEKMQSDKGSIPDRFSAQQFSDYHSELNMSSLELGDSALYFCASSLSGGALQETQYFGPGTRLLVL.

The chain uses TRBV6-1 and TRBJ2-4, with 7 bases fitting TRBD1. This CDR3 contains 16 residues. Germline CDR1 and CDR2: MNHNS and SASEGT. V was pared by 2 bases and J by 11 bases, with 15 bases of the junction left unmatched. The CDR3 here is CASSEPPGQPNSFQYF. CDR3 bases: TGTGCCAGCAGTGAACCCCCGGGACAGCCGAATTCGTTTCAGTACTTC.

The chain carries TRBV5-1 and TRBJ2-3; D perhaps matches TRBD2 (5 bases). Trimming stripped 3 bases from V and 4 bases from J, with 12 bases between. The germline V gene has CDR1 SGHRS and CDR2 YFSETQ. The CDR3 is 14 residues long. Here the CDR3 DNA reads TGCGCCAGCAGCTCCGTGGCGGGTGCAGATACGCAGTATTTT. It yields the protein CASSSVAGADTQYF. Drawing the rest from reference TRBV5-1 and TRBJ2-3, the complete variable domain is KAGVTQTPRYLIKTRGQQVTLSCSPISGHRSVSWYQQTPGQGLQFLFEYFSETQRNKGNFPGRFSGRQFSNSRSEMNVSTLELGDSALYLCASSSVAGADTQYFGPGTRLTVL.

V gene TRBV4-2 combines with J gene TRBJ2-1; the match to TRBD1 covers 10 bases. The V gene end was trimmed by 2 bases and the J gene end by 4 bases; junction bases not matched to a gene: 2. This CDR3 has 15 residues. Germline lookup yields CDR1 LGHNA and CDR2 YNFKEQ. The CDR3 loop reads CASSQPDRGYNEQFF. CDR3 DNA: TGTGCCAGCAGCCAACCGGACAGGGGGTACAATGAGCAGTTCTTC.

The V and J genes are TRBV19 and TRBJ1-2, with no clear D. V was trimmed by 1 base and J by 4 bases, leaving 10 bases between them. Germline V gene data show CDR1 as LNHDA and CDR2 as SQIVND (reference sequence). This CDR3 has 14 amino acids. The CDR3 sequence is CASSIAHSSYGYTF. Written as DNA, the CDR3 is TGTGCCAGTAGTATAGCACACAGCTCCTATGGCTACACCTTC.

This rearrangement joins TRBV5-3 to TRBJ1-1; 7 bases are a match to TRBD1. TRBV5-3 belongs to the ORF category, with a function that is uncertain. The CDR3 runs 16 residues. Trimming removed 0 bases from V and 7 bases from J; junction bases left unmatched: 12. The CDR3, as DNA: TGTGCCAGAAGCTTGGGCGACAGGGTTAATTACAGTGAAGCTTTCTTT. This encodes CARSLGDRVNYSEAFF.

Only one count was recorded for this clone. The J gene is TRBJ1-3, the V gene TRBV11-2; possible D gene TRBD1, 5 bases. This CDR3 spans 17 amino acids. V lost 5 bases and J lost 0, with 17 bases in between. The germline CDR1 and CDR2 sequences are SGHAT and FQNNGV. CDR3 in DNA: TGTGCCAGCAGCACCAACCCGTGGGGGGGCTCTGGAAACACCATATATTTT. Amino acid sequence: CASSTNPWGGSGNTIYF.

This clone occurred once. The CDR3 DNA sequence: TGTGCCAGTTTAGCTACAGGGGGAGGTCAGCCCCAGCATTTT. Its translation: CASLATGGGQPQHF. The chain recombines TRBV19 with TRBJ1-5; TRBD1 aligns across 8 bases. Germline CDR1 is LNHDA and CDR2 is SQIVND (reference sequence). This CDR3 region has 14 residues. V shed 8 bases, J shed 6 bases, and the junction held 9 bases outside the gene matches.

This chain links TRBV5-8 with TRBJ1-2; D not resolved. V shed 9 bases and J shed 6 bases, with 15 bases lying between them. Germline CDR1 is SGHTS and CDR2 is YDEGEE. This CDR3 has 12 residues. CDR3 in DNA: TGTGCCATTCGTGGAGGGAGGGATGGCTACACCTTC. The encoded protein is CAIRGGRDGYTF.